Listed below are T cell receptor beta chains from one sample, sequenced in a study of response to subunit inactivated influenza vaccine. TCRdb fed the RT-PCR reads into MiXCR, producing one record per CDR3 protein. Seen here are more than 700,000 distinct CDR3 sequences, about 20% observed once, and the top ten hold 9.5% to 13%. The sequencing here drew on PBMCs from blood, taken roughly 5 days after vaccination. These receptors were taken from a man aged 45-65 years who received an inactivated influenza vaccine. Each CDR3 is given with its conserved first and last residue. D genes are given only for firm matches. Size tells how often a clone was seen (once, few, many) or the class of an expanded clone, and some rows leave it out.

j_call,v_call,d_call,clone_size,cdr3_nt,cdr3_aa
TRBJ2-5,TRBV11-2,-,few,TGTGCCAGCAGCTCCTCCGCAGTCCAAGAGACCCAGTACTTC,CASSSSAVQETQYF
TRBJ2-1,TRBV28,-,once,TGTGCCAGCAGTTTTGCCAGCTCCTACAATGAGCAGTTCTTC,CASSFASSYNEQFF
TRBJ1-1,TRBV7-6,-,few,TGTGCCAGCAGCTTTGGGGGAGGACAGTCGAACACTGAAGCTTTCTTT,CASSFGGGQSNTEAFF
TRBJ2-5,TRBV12-3/TRBV12-4,-,once,TGTGCCAGCACCCACTTGCAAGAGACCCAGTACTTC,CASTHLQETQYF
TRBJ2-3,TRBV20-1,TRBD1,-,TGCAGTGCCCCGACAGGGGTACGCACAGATACGCAGTATTTT,CSAPTGVRTDTQYF
TRBJ2-1,TRBV7-9,-,-,TGTGCCAGCAGCCAGAGCGGCCATGAGCAGTTCTTC,CASSQSGHEQFF
TRBJ2-7,TRBV7-2,TRBD1,-,TGTGCCAGCAGCTCCTCCCCCAGGGGGCTGGATTACGAGCAGTACTTC,CASSSSPRGLDYEQYF
TRBJ2-7,TRBV20-1,-,many,TGCAGTGCTAGAAGGGGAGAGCAGTACTTC,CSARRGEQYF
TRBJ2-5,TRBV5-1,-,-,TGCGCCAGCAGCTTGACTGGGGGGTATCAAGAGACCCAGTACTTC,CASSLTGGYQETQYF
TRBJ2-7,TRBV7-8,-,-,TGTGCCAGCAGCGAGAGCAGGGACTCCGGGTACGAGCAGTACTTC,CASSESRDSGYEQYF
TRBJ2-7,TRBV18,TRBD1,-,TGTGCCAGCTCACCAGTACAGGGGGCGAACAAAGGCGAGCAGTACTTC,CASSPVQGANKGEQYF
TRBJ2-4,TRBV5-1,TRBD1,-,TGCGCCAGCAGCGATTCCGGGACAGGAAAAAACATTCAGTACTTC,CASSDSGTGKNIQYF
TRBJ1-5,TRBV6-1,TRBD1,few,TGTGCCAGCAGTGTAGACAGGGACAGGCCCCAGCATTTT,CASSVDRDRPQHF
TRBJ2-2,TRBV7-3,-,-,TGTGCCAGCAGCACCAACCGGGACCGCGCGAACACCGGGGAGCTGTTTTTT,CASSTNRDRANTGELFF
TRBJ2-7,TRBV20-1,-,many,TGCAGTGCTAGAGATGCCCCTCGTGACACCGACGAGCAGTACTTC,CSARDAPRDTDEQYF
TRBJ2-1,TRBV12-3/TRBV12-4,-,-,TGTGCCAGCAGATGGGGGAGTTCTCCATCCTACAATGAGCAGTTCTTC,CASRWGSSPSYNEQFF
TRBJ2-3,TRBV20-1,-,-,TGCAGTGCTACAGGGCTCTTCAGGTCAGATACGCAGTATTTT,CSATGLFRSDTQYF
TRBJ2-5,TRBV12-3/TRBV12-4,TRBD2,few,TGTGCCAGCAGTCGCCCGGGACTAGAGGAGACCCAGTACTTC,CASSRPGLEETQYF
TRBJ2-7,TRBV7-2,-,few,TGTGCCAGCAGCTGGAGGACAGATTACGAGCAGTACTTC,CASSWRTDYEQYF
TRBJ1-2,TRBV7-9,TRBD1,few,TGTGCCAGCAGCTTAGGAACGGGACAGGGTGGTTATGGCTACACCTTC,CASSLGTGQGGYGYTF
TRBJ2-5,TRBV3-1,-,few,TGTGCCAGCAGCCAAACCGTTCAAGAGACCCAGTACTTC,CASSQTVQETQYF
TRBJ2-1,TRBV19,TRBD2,few,TGTGCCAGTAGTCCGCGCGGTAGCGGGTACAATGAGCAGTTCTTC,CASSPRGSGYNEQFF
TRBJ2-7,TRBV20-1,TRBD2,-,TGCATTGTCTCGGGACTAGCAGACGAGCAGTACTTC,CIVSGLADEQYF
TRBJ2-3,TRBV4-1,-,-,TGCGCCAGCAGCCGGGCCCCCGCTACCCCTAGCACAGATACGCAGTATTTT,CASSRAPATPSTDTQYF
TRBJ2-6,TRBV10-3,-,-,TGTGCCACCTCACCCGGGAAACAGGCTATCTCTGGGGCCAACGTCCTGACTTTC,CATSPGKQAISGANVLTF
TRBJ1-6,TRBV6-2/TRBV6-3,TRBD1,-,TGTGCCAGCAGTTCCGACAGGGCGAATAATTCACCCCTCCACTTT,CASSSDRANNSPLHF
TRBJ1-1,TRBV7-9,-,-,TGTGCCAGCAGCTTAGTGTCCCTATCGAACACTGAAGCTTTCTTT,CASSLVSLSNTEAFF